A single sample is the source of the 26 T cell receptor beta chains below, sequenced in a study of T cell changes during pregnancy in multiple sclerosis. Libraries were prepared by immunoSEQ multiplex PCR; TCRdb keeps only in-frame clonotypes and omits some of them. The table has 95,000 to 150,000 clones, 90% to 95% seen once; the top ten hold roughly 6.2%. This sample comprised peripheral blood, obtained before pregnancy. The receptors shown here come from a female donor with multiple sclerosis, enrolled in a pregnancy study.

This chain links TRBV6-5 with TRBJ2-5, with TRBD2 matching over 11 bases. CDR1 and CDR2 (germline): MNHEY, SVGAGI. V trimming: 6 bases; J trimming: 2 bases; junction bases outside the gene matches: 2. This CDR3 is built from 14 residues. The CDR3 DNA sequence: TGTGCCAGCAGGCGACTAGCGGGACAAGAGACCCAGTACTTC. Translating gives CASRRLAGQETQYF.

This chain connects TRBV21-1 to TRBJ1-2. TRBV21-1 is tagged as a pseudogene. This CDR3 has 15 residues. The CDR3 region has the DNA TGTGCCAGCAGCAAAGATAGACGGAGGGACTATGGCTACACCTTC. Encoded protein: CASSKDRRRDYGYTF.

The chain combines TRBV2 with TRBJ2-2, with 7 bases that match TRBD1. CDR3 size: 13 residues. The ends lost 7 bases at V and 7 bases at J; junction bases unmatched: 6. Germline-derived CDR1 and CDR2 are SNHLY and FYNNEI. CDR3 nucleotide sequence: TGTGCCAGCAAGGTCAGGGGGAACGGGGAGCTGTTTTTT. Translated, it gives CASKVRGNGELFF.

The rearrangement joins TRBV5-4 to TRBJ2-7, with D maybe TRBD2 (6 bases). Germline lookup yields CDR1 SGHNT and CDR2 YYREEE (reference sequence). Trimming removed 4 bases at V and 3 bases at J, with 17 bases between. This CDR3 contains 15 residues. In DNA, the CDR3 is TGTGCCAGCAGCCACCCCAGCGGGCCTAACTACGAGCAGTACTTC. The encoded protein is CASSHPSGPNYEQYF.

V gene TRBV9 combines with J gene TRBJ2-7, with 11 bases matching TRBD2. Germline values: CDR1 SGDLS, CDR2 YYNGEE. The CDR3 sequence is 16 residues long. Unmatched junction bases numbered 8, after V lost 0 bases and J lost 6 bases. CDR3 DNA: TGTGCCAGCAGCGTAGAACTAGCGGGAGCGCTGGGCGAGCAGTACTTC. Its translation: CASSVELAGALGEQYF.

V usage is TRBV7-2 and J usage is TRBJ2-3; TRBD2 matches at 7 bases. V lost 5 bases to trimming and J lost 0 bases; unmatched junction nucleotides: 2. Looked up from germline, CDR1 is SGHTA and CDR2 is FQGNSA. The CDR3 runs 14 residues. The DNA of the CDR3 is TGTGCCAGCAGCCACGGGGGGAGCACAGATACGCAGTATTTT. Translating gives CASSHGGSTDTQYF.

The V call is TRBV10-2, the J call TRBJ2-5, with D tentatively TRBD1 (6 bases). The germline V and J ends were trimmed by 0 bases and 8 bases, with 7 bases remaining between them. The CDR3 is 12 amino acids. Germline CDR1 and CDR2: WSHSY and SAAADI. Here the CDR3 DNA reads TGCGCCAGCAGTGAGTCGGGGGCCACCCAGTACTTC. Its translation is CASSESGATQYF.

This chain links TRBV5-4 with TRBJ1-1; possible D gene TRBD1, 6 bases. Germline assignment: CDR1 SGHNT and CDR2 YYREEE (reference sequence). Between the trimmed V and J ends, which lost 0 bases and 4 bases, there was a span of 13 bases. The CDR3 is made up of 15 amino acids. CDR3 in amino acids: CASSLAGQGSTEAFF. CDR3 DNA: TGTGCCAGCAGCTTGGCCGGTCAGGGGAGCACTGAAGCTTTCTTT.

This chain connects TRBV7-6 to TRBJ1-1, with D unclear. Germline values: CDR1 SGHVS, CDR2 FNYEAQ. V lost 1 base and J 1 base, leaving 4 bases between the germline ends. CDR3 size: 13 residues. The CDR3 region is CASSLDRNTEAFF. The CDR3 DNA reads TGTGCCAGCAGCTTAGATAGGAACACTGAAGCTTTCTTT.

The chain couples TRBV2 to TRBJ2-2, with a weak D call TRBD1 (5 bases). The CDR3 is 18 residues long. Trimming left V 2 bases short and J 3 bases short, with 19 bases between. The germline V gene encodes CDR1 SNHLY and CDR2 FYNNEI. The CDR3 coding sequence is TGTGCCAGCAGTGAATCTAGGCACACCAGGGTGCACACCGGGGAGCTGTTTTTT. As protein: CASSESRHTRVHTGELFF.

The chain employs TRBV14 and TRBJ2-2; possible D gene TRBD2, 7 bases. CDR1 is SGHDN and CDR2 is FVKESK in the germline V gene. Trimming took off 4 bases at V and 0 bases at J, with 15 bases between the two ends. The CDR3 runs to 17 residues. The CDR3 sequence is CASSLLPGGANTGELFF. CDR3 nucleotide sequence: TGTGCCAGCAGCCTTCTCCCGGGGGGCGCGAACACCGGGGAGCTGTTTTTT.

This chain links TRBV7-2 with TRBJ1-2; 9 bases are a match to TRBD1. The V segment lost 4 bases and the J segment 8 bases; nucleotides outside the gene matches: 11. CDR1 and CDR2 (germline): SGHTA, FQGNSA. The CDR3 has 15 residues. CDR3 residues: CASSSRTGEVWGYTF. The CDR3 nucleotides read TGTGCCAGCAGCTCACGGACAGGGGAGGTGTGGGGCTACACCTTC.

This sequence joins TRBV15 and TRBJ1-4, with unresolved D. The CDR3 is 13 residues long. Germline lookup yields CDR1 LNHNV and CDR2 YYDKDF (reference sequence). The ends were cut back, 1 base at V and 8 bases at J, with 8 bases in the middle. In nucleotides, the CDR3 is TGTGCCACCAGCAGAGGAGGGCGGGAAAAACTGTTTTTT. This translates into CATSRGGREKLFF.

The rearrangement uses TRBV30 and TRBJ1-2; TRBD1 is a possible D gene (5 bases). CDR1 is GTSNPN, CDR2 SVGIG, per germline (reference sequence). Trimming cost V 5 bases and J 4 bases, with 29 bases left between them. This CDR3 region has 18 residues. Here the CDR3 DNA reads TGTGCCTGGGGTATAACTCGGGGAGGGACCGTCCCATTCTATGGCTACACCTTC. This translates into CAWGITRGGTVPFYGYTF.

CDR3 nucleotide sequence: TGTGCCTGGAGTGTACAGACTGGAAACACCATATATTTT. This translates into CAWSVQTGNTIYF. This chain uses TRBV30 with TRBJ1-3; D is undetermined. V shed 0 bases and J shed 2 bases, with 5 bases lying between them. This CDR3 region has 13 residues. Germline values: CDR1 GTSNPN, CDR2 SVGIG (reference sequence).

The chain has TRBV7-2 and TRBJ2-5; tentative D call: TRBD2 (5 bases). Germline V gene data show CDR1 as SGHTA and CDR2 as FQGNSA. The CDR3 contains 14 residues. V lost 5 bases, J lost 1 base, and 11 bases lay in between. The CDR3 DNA reads as TGTGCCAGCAGCATCGGACTTATCCAAGAGACCCAGTACTTC. As protein: CASSIGLIQETQYF.

For the CDR3, the DNA is TGTGCCAGCAGTTTACCAGGGCTGAACACTGAAGCTTTCTTT. Protein: CASSLPGLNTEAFF. V usage is TRBV27 and J usage is TRBJ1-1, with D maybe TRBD1 (5 bases). Trimming left V 2 bases short and J 0 bases short, with 7 bases between. Germline V gives CDR1 MNHEY, CDR2 SMNVEV (reference sequence). CDR3 length: 14 residues.

The rearrangement links TRBV2 to TRBJ2-3; 9 nucleotides agree with TRBD2. Germline values: CDR1 SNHLY, CDR2 FYNNEI. The CDR3 consists of 15 residues. With 8 bases clipped from V and 3 bases from J, the junction kept 9 bases outside the gene matches. For the CDR3, the DNA is TGTGCCAGCCCGCTAGCGGGGAGAGAGACAGATACGCAGTATTTT. It encodes CASPLAGRETDTQYF.

This chain connects TRBV7-3 to TRBJ2-2; D may be TRBD2 (6 bases). V was pared by 2 bases and J by 4 bases, with 11 bases between. Germline V gene lookup returns CDR1 SGHTA and CDR2 FQGTGA. CDR3 size: 15 residues. The CDR3 region is CASSLAREATGELFF. The DNA for the CDR3 is TGTGCCAGCAGCTTAGCCAGGGAGGCCACCGGGGAGCTGTTTTTT. Full variable domain (missing parts from reference TRBV7-3 and TRBJ2-2): GAGVSQTPSNKVTEKGKYVELRCDPISGHTALYWYRQSLGQGPEFLIYFQGTGAADDSGLPNDRFFAVRPEGSVSTLKIQRTERGDSAVYLCASSLAREATGELFFGEGSRLTVL.

J is TRBJ2-1 and V is TRBV6-1; TRBD2 matches 8 bases. CDR1 and CDR2 (germline): MNHNS, SASEGT. After removal of 2 bases from V and 5 bases from J, the junction contained 8 bases not matched to a gene. The CDR3 extends over 16 amino acids. The CDR3 loop is CASSELSGSPNNEQFF. CDR3 DNA sequence: TGTGCCAGCAGTGAACTAAGCGGGAGTCCAAACAATGAGCAGTTCTTC.

The gene calls are TRBV14 and TRBJ1-2; TRBD1 matches 7 bases. Germline CDR1 SGHDN, CDR2 FVKESK. Trimming at V came to 4 bases and at J to 8 bases, leaving 7 bases not matched to a gene. The CDR3 spans 13 residues. The CDR3: CASSPGGLSGYTF. The CDR3 bases are TGTGCCAGCAGCCCAGGGGGGTTAAGCGGCTACACCTTC.

This clone was observed once. V and J are TRBV7-9 and TRBJ2-5, with a possible D match to TRBD1 (5 bases). The CDR3 has 15 amino acids. Trimming removed 1 base at V and 2 bases at J, with 11 bases between. In germline, CDR1 is SEHNR, CDR2 FQNEAQ (reference sequence). The CDR3 sequence is CASSLVNQGQETQYF. The CDR3, as DNA: TGTGCCAGCAGCTTAGTAAATCAGGGACAAGAGACCCAGTACTTC.

The chain joins TRBV7-6 to TRBJ1-1; maybe TRBD1 (6 bases). The CDR3 has 13 amino acids. V was shortened by 5 bases and J by 4 bases, with 11 bases between the two germline ends. Germline values: CDR1 SGHVS, CDR2 FNYEAQ. The CDR3 spells CASSDEGGTEAFF. The CDR3 DNA sequence: TGTGCCAGCAGCGACGAAGGGGGCACTGAAGCTTTCTTT.

V usage is TRBV5-1 and J usage is TRBJ2-2, with 13 bases that match TRBD2. The V gene end was trimmed by 6 bases and the J gene end by 3 bases; junction bases not matched to a gene: 5. CDR3 length: 16 residues. Germline-derived CDR1 and CDR2 are SGHRS and YFSETQ. CDR3 in DNA: TGCGCCAGCAACGGACTAGCGGGAGTTGACACCGGGGAGCTGTTTTTT. This codes for CASNGLAGVDTGELFF.

This chain connects TRBV5-1 to TRBJ2-7; 7 bases fit TRBD1. The germline CDR1 and CDR2 sequences are SGHRS and YFSETQ. Unmatched junction bases numbered 3, after V lost 3 bases and J lost 3 bases. There are 13 residues in the CDR3. The CDR3 region has the DNA TGCGCCAGCAGCTCCGGACAGGACTACGAGCAGTACTTC. This gives the protein CASSSGQDYEQYF.

The V gene is TRBV18, the J gene TRBJ2-3; D perhaps matches TRBD1 (6 bases). CDR3 length equals 18 residues. CDR1 and CDR2 (germline): KGHSH, LQKENI. The ends were cut back, 6 bases at V and 0 bases at J, with 22 bases in the middle. The CDR3 loop reads CASSLTGSGQSSTDTQYF. The CDR3 nucleotides read TGTGCCAGCTCCCTAACGGGATCAGGACAGTCGAGCACAGATACGCAGTATTTT. Together with reference TRBV18 and TRBJ2-3, the CDR3 gives the full variable domain: NAGVMQNPRHLVRRRGQEARLRCSPMKGHSHVYWYRQLPEEGLKFMVYLQKENIIDESGMPKERFSAEFPKEGPSILRIQQVVRGDSAAYFCASSLTGSGQSSTDTQYFGPGTRLTVL.